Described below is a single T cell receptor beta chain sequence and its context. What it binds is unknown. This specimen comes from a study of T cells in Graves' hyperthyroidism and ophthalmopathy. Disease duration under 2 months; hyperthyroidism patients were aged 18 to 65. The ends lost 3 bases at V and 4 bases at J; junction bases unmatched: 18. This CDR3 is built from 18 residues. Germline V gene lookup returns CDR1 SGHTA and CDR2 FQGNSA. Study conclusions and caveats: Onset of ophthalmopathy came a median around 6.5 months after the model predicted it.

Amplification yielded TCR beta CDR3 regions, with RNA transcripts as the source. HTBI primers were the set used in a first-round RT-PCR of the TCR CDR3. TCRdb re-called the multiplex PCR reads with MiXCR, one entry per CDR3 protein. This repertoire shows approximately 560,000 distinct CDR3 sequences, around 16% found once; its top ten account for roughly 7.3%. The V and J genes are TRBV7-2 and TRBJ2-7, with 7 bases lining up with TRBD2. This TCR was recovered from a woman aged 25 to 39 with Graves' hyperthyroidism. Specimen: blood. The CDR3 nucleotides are TGTGCCAGCAGCTTCTCTCCGTCCCCCGCGGGAGTGGGTTACGAGCAGTACTTC. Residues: CASSFSPSPAGVGYEQYF.